A selection of T cell receptor beta chains follows, all from one sample in a study of cytomegalovirus exposure and HLA in healthy donors. The method was immunoSEQ multiplex PCR; TCRdb's version includes in-frame clones alone and lacks a portion of them. The sample consists of roughly 160,000 clones, about 80% of them appearing once. The sequenced material came from PBMCs. The receptors shown here come from a woman aged 45-65 years in good health and CMV-seronegative. Both conserved end residues are part of each CDR3. D genes are given only for firm matches. Expanded clones get a size class; other rows say once, few or many, or leave the size out.

TRBD2 | TRBJ2-5 | - | TRBV6-1 | TGTGCCAGCAGAGAACCGGGACTAGCGAAGGGAGAGACCCAGTACTTC | CASREPGLAKGETQYF
- | TRBJ1-6 | - | TRBV6-1 | TGTGCCAGCAGTGAAGGCCCGGGTTTAGGACAGAATAATTCACCCCTCCACTTT | CASSEGPGLGQNNSPLHF
TRBD2 | TRBJ2-1 | - | TRBV6-1 | TGTGCCAGTGCACGGACTAGCTTCAATGAGCAGTTCTTC | CASARTSFNEQFF
- | TRBJ2-3 | - | TRBV28 | TGTGCCAGTTCGATAGGGACACAGAATACGCAGTATTTT | CASSIGTQNTQYF
- | TRBJ2-7 | once | TRBV18 | TGTGCCAGCTCACAGAAGGAGGGGTTCGAGCAGTACTTC | CASSQKEGFEQYF
TRBD2 | TRBJ2-5 | - | TRBV5-6 | TGTGCCAGCATGCGGGGGGGCCGGCAGACCCAGTACTTC | CASMRGGRQTQYF
TRBD1 | TRBJ2-7 | - | TRBV11-2 | TGTGCCAGCAGCTTGGACAGGGGAGGCGAGCAGTACTTC | CASSLDRGGEQYF
TRBD2 | TRBJ2-7 | - | TRBV4-2 | TGTGCCAGCAGCCATCCCTGGACTAGCGGAGGAACCTCCTACGAGCAGTACTTC | CASSHPWTSGGTSYEQYF
TRBD1 | TRBJ2-1 | - | TRBV7-8 | TGTGCCAGCAGCTTTCGGACAGGGGGCTACGATGAGCAGTTCTTC | CASSFRTGGYDEQFF
TRBD1 | TRBJ2-1 | - | TRBV4-3 | TGCGCCAGCAGCCAGGGACAGGCAGGTTCCTCCTACAATGAGCAGTTCTTC | CASSQGQAGSSYNEQFF
TRBD1 | TRBJ2-1 | few | TRBV28 | TGTGCCAGCAGTCCGCCGGGGACAGGGGGCTATGAGCAGTTCTTC | CASSPPGTGGYEQFF
TRBD2 | TRBJ2-7 | - | TRBV6-6 | TGTGCCAGCAGTTATACTAGCGGGAGTTACGAGCAGTACTTC | CASSYTSGSYEQYF
- | TRBJ2-5 | - | TRBV21-1 | TGTGCCAGCAGCAAAAGCCCGACTAGTAAAGAGACCCAGTACTTC | CASSKSPTSKETQYF
- | TRBJ2-7 | - | TRBV21-1 | TGTGCCAGCAGCCCACGGGACAGGCTGGGGATTCCCCTCTCCTACGAGCAGTACTTC | CASSPRDRLGIPLSYEQYF
TRBD1 | TRBJ1-3 | - | TRBV27 | TGTGCCAGCAGTTTAATCGGGCCCACAGGGGTGGCGGGAAACACCATATATTTT | CASSLIGPTGVAGNTIYF
TRBD1 | TRBJ1-2 | - | TRBV4-3 | TGCGCCAGCGGCCAAGAGGTTGTACAGGGGGCTAACTATGGCTACACCTTC | CASGQEVVQGANYGYTF
- | TRBJ2-7 | few | TRBV7-2 | TGTGCCAGCAGCTTAGTCTCAACGAGCTCCTACGAGCAGTACTTC | CASSLVSTSSYEQYF
TRBD1 | TRBJ2-7 | - | TRBV5-1 | TGCGCCAGCAGAAGCCGTACAGGGGGTCCCTCCTACGAGCAGTACTTC | CASRSRTGGPSYEQYF
TRBD2 | TRBJ2-5 | - | TRBV28 | TGTGCCAGCAGTTTATCTAGCGGGGGTAGAGTTGGTGAGACCCAGTACTTC | CASSLSSGGRVGETQYF
TRBD1 | TRBJ1-1 | once | TRBV7-9 | TGTGCCAGCAGCGAGGGACAGGGAAAAACGCTGAACACTGAAGCTTTCTTT | CASSEGQGKTLNTEAFF
TRBD2 | TRBJ2-3 | - | TRBV28 | TGTGCCAGCAGTTTGCGACTAGCGGGAGGCACAGATACGCAGTATTTT | CASSLRLAGGTDTQYF
- | TRBJ1-2 | - | TRBV19 | TGTGCCAGTAGTTACGGCGGACAGTATGGCTACACCTTC | CASSYGGQYGYTF
- | TRBJ2-2 | - | TRBV5-1 | TGCGCCAGCAGCCCCGACATCCTCGGCACCGGGGAGCTGTTTTTT | CASSPDILGTGELFF
TRBD2 | TRBJ2-7 | few | TRBV5-6 | TGTGCCAGCAGCCCTGGCGGGGGGAGGGCCGCACAGTACTTC | CASSPGGGRAAQYF
TRBD2 | TRBJ2-5 | - | TRBV7-2 | TGTGCCAGCAGCTTAGTTGGACTAGCGGAAGAGACCCAGTACTTC | CASSLVGLAEETQYF
TRBD1 | TRBJ1-5 | - | TRBV4-3 | TGCGCCAGCAGCCAAGAATTGGCTGGGAAAGGACAGGGCAATCAGCCCCAGCATTTT | CASSQELAGKGQGNQPQHF
- | TRBJ2-2 | once | TRBV28 | TGTGCCAGCAGTTCCCAGGCTACGAACACCGGGGAGCTGTTTTTT | CASSSQATNTGELFF
TRBD1 | TRBJ1-4 | - | TRBV28 | TGTGCCAGCAGTCCTATGACAGGGGGCCTTTCCGGAACTAATGAAAAACTGTTTTTT | CASSPMTGGLSGTNEKLFF
TRBD2 | TRBJ2-3 | - | TRBV11-2 | TGTGCCAGCAGCTTAGGATATCGACTAGCGGGAGCTAGGGCAGATACGCAGTATTTT | CASSLGYRLAGARADTQYF
TRBD1 | TRBJ1-6 | - | TRBV15 | TGTGCCACCAGCAGAGATCGGGACAGAGTTTCACCCCTCCACTTT | CATSRDRDRVSPLHF
- | TRBJ2-3 | - | TRBV30 | TGTGCCTGGAGTATCCAGGGGGGATCGCACGCAGATACGCAGTATTTT | CAWSIQGGSHADTQYF
TRBD1 | TRBJ2-3 | - | TRBV5-1 | TGCGCCAGCAGCTTGGCGTTAGGACAGGCGTGGACAGATACGCAGTATTTT | CASSLALGQAWTDTQYF
- | TRBJ2-3 | - | TRBV5-4 | TGTGCCAGCAGCTCCAGGGGCAGCGGATCTAGCACAGATACGCAGTATTTT | CASSSRGSGSSTDTQYF
- | TRBJ2-1 | few | TRBV18 | TGTGCCAGCTCACCACCGGGGTTACTGGGGGCGGATTACAATGAGCAGTTCTTC | CASSPPGLLGADYNEQFF
TRBD2 | TRBJ2-1 | - | TRBV7-9 | TGTGCCAGCAGCTTAGCAGGAGGTAGCGGGAGAGACCATGAGCAGTTCTTC | CASSLAGGSGRDHEQFF
TRBD2 | TRBJ2-1 | - | TRBV7-2 | TGTGCCAGCAGCTTAGGACTAGCGGGATACAATGAGCAGTTCTTC | CASSLGLAGYNEQFF
- | TRBJ2-7 | few | TRBV14 | TGTGCCAGCAGCCAAGCGGGACAATATGGCGAGCAGTACTTC | CASSQAGQYGEQYF
- | TRBJ2-7 | - | TRBV7-2 | TGTGCCAGCAGCTTAGGGGGCGGGGTCGGCGAGCAGTACTTC | CASSLGGGVGEQYF
TRBD1 | TRBJ2-2 | - | TRBV18 | TGTGCCAGCTCCCCCGAGCAGGGGGTCGTCACCGGGGAGCTGTTTTTT | CASSPEQGVVTGELFF
- | TRBJ2-3 | - | TRBV28 | TGTGCCAGCAGTTTGTTCCGACCAGGGAGGGATACGCAGTATTTT | CASSLFRPGRDTQYF
TRBD1 | TRBJ2-7 | - | TRBV29-1 | TGCAGCGTTGAAGAGACAGGGGTCATCGAGCAGTACTTC | CSVEETGVIEQYF
- | TRBJ1-2 | once | TRBV28 | TGTGCCAGCAGTTTATTCGCAGGGTACTATGGCTACACCTTC | CASSLFAGYYGYTF
- | TRBJ1-2 | - | TRBV30 | TGTGCCTGGAAGGGGGTACCTAACTATGGCTACACCTTC | CAWKGVPNYGYTF
TRBD1 | TRBJ2-7 | - | TRBV11-3 | TGTGCCAGCAGCCGGACAGGCCTCTCCTACGAGCAGTACTTC | CASSRTGLSYEQYF
- | TRBJ1-2 | - | TRBV7-9 | TGTGCCAGCAGCCGTAAACACAGCTATGGCTACACCTTC | CASSRKHSYGYTF
TRBD2 | TRBJ2-3 | - | TRBV5-4 | TGTGCCAGCAGCTGGGGGGGTAGCGGGGGTACAGATACGCAGTATTTT | CASSWGGSGGTDTQYF
TRBD1 | TRBJ1-4 | - | TRBV6-1 | TGTGCCAGCCAAGGACAGGATGGTAATGAAAAACTGTTTTTT | CASQGQDGNEKLFF
- | TRBJ1-1 | - | TRBV6-6 | TGTGCCAGCAGTACTGACAGGTCGAACACTGAAGCTTTCTTT | CASSTDRSNTEAFF
TRBD1 | TRBJ2-1 | - | TRBV5-1 | TGCGCCAGCAGCTTCGAGATATCCGGGACAGGGGGTAGCGATGAGCAGTTCTTC | CASSFEISGTGGSDEQFF
TRBD1 | TRBJ1-2 | - | TRBV5-1 | TGCGCCAGCAGCTTGGGCGGGACAGGGCCTTTCTATGGCTACACCTTC | CASSLGGTGPFYGYTF